Below, 23 T cell receptor beta chains from the same sample are listed, as sequenced in a study of long-term antiretroviral therapy in people with HIV. The libraries were made with immunoSEQ v3.0 at survey level. The repertoire was sequenced with immunoSEQ multiplex PCR; TCRdb's copy has only in-frame clones and lacks some. The data show 15,000 or so clones, about 87% seen once. Sequenced material: unsorted PBMCs, taken 2.1 years after starting antiretroviral therapy. These receptors came from a woman between 35 and 50 years old with HIV.

The chain links TRBV4-3 to TRBJ2-2; 10 nucleotides match TRBD2. Trimming removed 1 base from V and 5 bases from J; junction bases left unmatched: 4. The V gene's germline CDR1 is LGHNA and CDR2 YSLEER. CDR3 length equals 16 residues. CDR3 in DNA: TGCGCCAGCAGCCAAGGAGCGGGGGGGCGGACCGGGGAGCTGTTTTTT. It is translated as CASSQGAGGRTGELFF.

This clone was picked up one time. The J gene is TRBJ1-1, the V gene TRBV2; perhaps TRBD1 as D (5 bases). The V end was cut by 4 bases, the J end by 1 base, with 13 bases between. The CDR3 is made up of 15 amino acids. CDR1 SNHLY and CDR2 FYNNEI come from the germline V gene. The CDR3 loop is CASSAFQGGNTEAFF. CDR3 nucleotide sequence: TGTGCCAGCAGTGCTTTTCAGGGTGGGAACACTGAAGCTTTCTTT. The full variable domain, completed using reference TRBV2 and TRBJ1-1, is EPEVTQTPSHQVTQMGQEVILRCVPISNHLYFYWYRQILGQKVEFLVSFYNNEISEKSEIFDDQFSVERPDGSNFTLKIRSTKLEDSAMYFCASSAFQGGNTEAFFGQGTRLTVV.

The gene calls are TRBV25-1 and TRBJ1-6; TRBD1 might be the D (6 bases). CDR3 size: 15 residues. Per germline, CDR1 MGHDK and CDR2 SYGVNS. Trimming pared 3 bases from V and 5 bases from J, leaving 11 bases between. CDR3 sequence (DNA): TGTGCCAGCAGTGAGCAGGGGAGCAATAATTCACCCCTCCACTTT. This encodes CASSEQGSNNSPLHF.

The chain has TRBV7-2 and TRBJ2-7, with D perhaps TRBD1 (6 bases). The germline V gene encodes CDR1 SGHTA and CDR2 FQGNSA. Trimming pared 4 bases from V and 2 bases from J, leaving 12 bases between. The CDR3 contains 14 residues. The CDR3 protein is CASSSKTGAYEQYF. CDR3 in DNA: TGTGCCAGCAGCTCGAAGACAGGTGCCTACGAGCAGTACTTC.

The chain recombines TRBV5-5 with TRBJ2-1; TRBD2 might be the D (7 bases). Germline V lookup: CDR1 SGHKS, CDR2 YYEKEE (reference sequence). The CDR3 contains 15 residues. The V end lost 1 base, the J end lost 6 bases, and 14 bases lay between the germline ends. The CDR3 is CASSLLGGGFNEQFF. DNA for the CDR3: TGTGCCAGCAGCTTGTTAGGGGGGGGTTTCAATGAGCAGTTCTTC.

The CDR3 sequence is CAISESGGTGMSSPLHF. CDR3 DNA sequence: TGTGCCATCAGTGAGTCCGGGGGGACAGGGATGAGTTCACCCCTCCACTTT. This chain uses TRBV10-3 with TRBJ1-6; 9 nucleotides line up with TRBD1. CDR3 length: 17 amino acids. CDR1 is ENHRY, CDR2 SYGVKD, per germline. Germline trimming cut 0 bases from V and 9 bases from J; bases unmatched to any gene: 9.

DNA for the CDR3: TGTGCCAGCATTCGTGGGGCTAGCGGAGATACGCAGTATTTT. Residues: CASIRGASGDTQYF. The chain combines TRBV2 with TRBJ2-3; 7 bases are shared with TRBD2. CDR1 and CDR2 (germline): SNHLY, FYNNEI. This CDR3 has 14 residues. V shed 7 bases and J 5 bases; nucleotides not matched to a gene: 9.

The chain combines TRBV7-9 with TRBJ1-2; no reliable D call. The V gene's germline CDR1 is SEHNR and CDR2 FQNEAQ (reference sequence). V was clipped by 8 bases and J by 7 bases, with 14 bases between them. There are 12 residues in the CDR3. The CDR3 protein is CASATGWSGYTF. The CDR3 nucleotides are TGTGCCAGCGCCACGGGTTGGTCTGGCTACACCTTC. The full variable domain, with the rest looked up from reference TRBV7-9 and TRBJ1-2, is DTGVSQNPRHKITKRGQNVTFRCDPISEHNRLYWYRQTLGQGPEFLTYFQNEAQLEKSRLLSDRFSAERPKGSFSTLEIQRTEQGDSAMYLCASATGWSGYTFGSGTRLTVV.

This chain uses TRBV6-5 with TRBJ1-4; 10 bases align to TRBD1. V was clipped by 6 bases and J by 6 bases; unmatched bases: 4. The CDR3 has 14 residues. Germline V gene data show CDR1 as MNHEY and CDR2 as SVGAGI. CDR3 amino acids: CASRDGTGDEKLFF. The CDR3 DNA is TGTGCCAGCAGGGACGGGACAGGGGATGAAAAACTGTTTTTT.

The chain has TRBV15 and TRBJ2-3; weak D call: TRBD2 (5 bases). From germline, CDR1 is LNHNV and CDR2 YYDKDF (reference sequence). There are 16 residues in the CDR3. Trimming cost V 0 bases and J 7 bases, with 17 bases left between them. CDR3 in DNA: TGTGCCACCAGCAGAGATCCTCGGGGAATTACATATACGCAGTATTTT. Translation: CATSRDPRGITYTQYF.

The J gene is TRBJ1-2, the V gene TRBV6-6, with 12 positions matching TRBD1. CDR1 MNHNY and CDR2 SVGAGI come from the germline V gene (reference sequence). V was clipped by 11 bases and J by 4 bases; unmatched bases: 8. The CDR3 runs to 14 residues. The CDR3 is CAYRDRGLGYGYTF. In DNA, the CDR3 is TGTGCCTACCGGGACAGGGGGCTCGGCTATGGCTACACCTTC.

This rearrangement joins TRBV6-4 to TRBJ1-2; no reliable D call. Trimming pared 0 bases from V and 4 bases from J, leaving 3 bases between. The CDR3 runs 12 residues. CDR1 and CDR2 from the germline V gene are MRHNA and SNTAGT. DNA of the CDR3: TGTGCCAGCAGTGACTCGTGCTATGGCTACACCTTC. Residues: CASSDSCYGYTF.

This clone was detected once. This chain connects TRBV10-2 to TRBJ1-2, with D possibly matching TRBD1 (5 bases). The CDR3 length is 13 residues. V was pared by 4 bases and J by 4 bases, with 10 bases between. Per the germline V gene, CDR1 is WSHSY and CDR2 is SAAADI. The CDR3 spells CASSGRAVYGYTF. CDR3 DNA sequence: TGCGCCAGCAGTGGCAGGGCAGTCTATGGCTACACCTTC.

The chain employs TRBV19 and TRBJ2-2, with D perhaps given as TRBD1 or TRBD2 (6 bases each). Germline V gives CDR1 LNHDA, CDR2 SQIVND (reference sequence). Trimming cost V 4 bases and J 3 bases, with 12 bases left between them. The CDR3 length is 15 residues. The CDR3 sequence is CASSRRDTDTGELFF. CDR3 DNA sequence: TGTGCCAGTAGTAGGAGGGACACGGACACCGGGGAGCTGTTTTTT.

This clone appeared a single time. V usage is TRBV15 and J usage is TRBJ1-5; 10 positions agree with TRBD1. Germline V gene sequence: CDR1 LNHNV, CDR2 YYDKDF (reference sequence). The CDR3 runs to 17 residues. Trimming cost V 8 bases and J 3 bases; bases outside gene matches: 13. DNA for the CDR3: TGTGCCACCGTAAACCGGGACAGGGGTTGGATCAATCAGCCCCAGCATTTT. Translation gives CATVNRDRGWINQPQHF.

The rearrangement uses TRBV30 and TRBJ2-7, with D hard to call. Trimming stripped 3 bases from V and 7 bases from J, with 10 bases between. The CDR3 loop spans 11 amino acids. CDR1 is GTSNPN, CDR2 SVGIG, per germline (reference sequence). CDR3 sequence (DNA): TGTGCCTGGAGGTCTCCCGTGGAGCAGTACTTC. It is translated as CAWRSPVEQYF.

The chain joins TRBV7-2 to TRBJ1-2; TRBD1 might be the D (6 bases). In germline, CDR1 is SGHTA, CDR2 FQGNSA. CDR3 size: 18 residues. Trimming stripped 4 bases from V and 0 bases from J, with 21 bases between. The CDR3 sequence: CASSSPAGQLTANYGYTF. The CDR3 DNA reads TGTGCCAGCAGCTCCCCTGCCGGACAGCTTACAGCTAACTATGGCTACACCTTC.

The chain has TRBV5-6 and TRBJ1-2; 7 nucleotides match TRBD1. This CDR3 has 13 amino acids. Looked up from germline, CDR1 is SGHDT and CDR2 is YYEEEE. V shed 2 bases, J shed 2 bases, and the junction held 0 bases outside the gene matches. The CDR3 reads CASSLQGNYGYTF. In nucleotides, the CDR3 is TGTGCCAGCAGCTTACAGGGGAACTATGGCTACACCTTC.

The table lists this clone with a few counts. The chain links TRBV5-1 to TRBJ1-6, with D tentatively TRBD1 (6 bases). From germline, CDR1 is SGHRS and CDR2 YFSETQ. This CDR3 has 15 residues. The germline V and J ends were trimmed by 4 bases and 9 bases, with 17 bases remaining between them. The CDR3 is CASSPREGVTSPLHF. The CDR3 DNA reads TGCGCCAGCAGCCCCAGGGAGGGGGTAACTTCACCCCTCCACTTT.

The chain couples TRBV7-8 to TRBJ1-1; D remains unclear. V was pared by 1 base and J by 2 bases, with 8 bases between. The CDR3 has 14 amino acids. Germline values: CDR1 SGHVS, CDR2 FQNEAQ. The CDR3 loop is CASSLVFGNTEAFF. In nucleotides, the CDR3 is TGTGCCAGCAGCTTAGTTTTTGGCAACACTGAAGCTTTCTTT. The variable domain in full, with the rest retrieved from reference TRBV7-8 and TRBJ1-1, is GAGVSQSPRYKVAKRGQDVALRCDPISGHVSLFWYQQALGQGPEFLTYFQNEAQLDKSGLPSDRFFAERPEGSVSTLKIQRTQQEDSAVYLCASSLVFGNTEAFFGQGTRLTVV.

The chain recombines TRBV6-5 with TRBJ1-6; D remains ambiguous. CDR1 and CDR2 from the germline V gene are MNHEY and SVGAGI. Trimming stripped 0 bases from V and 6 bases from J, with 3 bases between. The CDR3 extends over 13 amino acids. CDR3 amino acids: CASSYSGNSPLHF. The CDR3 DNA follows: TGTGCCAGCAGTTACTCTGGTAATTCACCCCTCCACTTT.

Here the CDR3 DNA reads TGCAGCGTTGACCTGGACATCACAGATACGCAGTATTTT. Translating it yields CSVDLDITDTQYF. The V and J genes are TRBV29-1 and TRBJ2-3; tentatively, D is TRBD1 (5 bases). This CDR3 has 13 amino acids. Trimming removed 3 bases from V and 2 bases from J, with 9 bases in between. Per germline, CDR1 SQVTM and CDR2 ANQGSEA.

This chain links TRBV27 with TRBJ1-2; tentatively, D is TRBD1 (5 bases). CDR1 and CDR2 from the germline V gene are MNHEY and SMNVEV (reference sequence). This CDR3 has 15 residues. V lost 5 bases to trimming and J lost 4 bases, with 17 bases between them. CDR3 bases: TGTGCCAGCAGTCTCATTTACACAGGACCCTATGGCTACACCTTC. Encoded protein: CASSLIYTGPYGYTF.